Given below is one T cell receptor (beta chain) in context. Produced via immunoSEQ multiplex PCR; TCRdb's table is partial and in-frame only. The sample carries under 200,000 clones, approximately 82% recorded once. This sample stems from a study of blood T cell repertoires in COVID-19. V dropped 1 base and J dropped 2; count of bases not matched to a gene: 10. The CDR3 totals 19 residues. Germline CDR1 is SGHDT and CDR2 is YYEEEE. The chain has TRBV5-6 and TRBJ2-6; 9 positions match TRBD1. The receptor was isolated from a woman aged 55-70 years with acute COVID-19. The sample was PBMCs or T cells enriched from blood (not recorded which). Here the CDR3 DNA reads TGTGCCAGCAGCTTGCTACAGGGGGCTAAACCCCCTGGGGCCAACGTCCTGACTTTC. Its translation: CASSLLQGAKPPGANVLTF.